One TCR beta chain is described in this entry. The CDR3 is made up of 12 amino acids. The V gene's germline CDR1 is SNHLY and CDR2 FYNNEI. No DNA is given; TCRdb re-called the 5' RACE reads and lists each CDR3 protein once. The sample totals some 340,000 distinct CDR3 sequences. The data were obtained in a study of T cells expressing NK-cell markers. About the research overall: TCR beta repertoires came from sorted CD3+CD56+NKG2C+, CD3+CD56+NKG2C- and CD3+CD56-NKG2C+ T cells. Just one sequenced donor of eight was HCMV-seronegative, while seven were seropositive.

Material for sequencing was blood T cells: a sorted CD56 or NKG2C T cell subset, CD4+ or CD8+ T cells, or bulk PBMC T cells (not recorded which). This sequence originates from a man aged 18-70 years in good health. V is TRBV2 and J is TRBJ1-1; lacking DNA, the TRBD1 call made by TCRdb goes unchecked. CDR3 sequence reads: CASKGQGKEAFF.